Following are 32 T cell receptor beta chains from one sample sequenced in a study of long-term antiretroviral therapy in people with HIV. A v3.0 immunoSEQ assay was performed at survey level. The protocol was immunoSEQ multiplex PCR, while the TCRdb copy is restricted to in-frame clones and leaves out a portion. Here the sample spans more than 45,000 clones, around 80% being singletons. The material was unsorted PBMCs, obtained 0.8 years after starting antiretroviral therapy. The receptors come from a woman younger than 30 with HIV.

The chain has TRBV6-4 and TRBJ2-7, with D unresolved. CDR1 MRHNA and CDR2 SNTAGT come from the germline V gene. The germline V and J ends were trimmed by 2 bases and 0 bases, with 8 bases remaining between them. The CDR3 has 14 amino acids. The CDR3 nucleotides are TGTGCCAGCAGTGACGTGGGCGCCTCCTACGAGCAGTACTTC. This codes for CASSDVGASYEQYF.

CDR3 residues: CASRLTSGRYNEQFF. The CDR3 nucleotides are TGTGCCAGCAGGCTAACTAGCGGGAGATACAATGAGCAGTTCTTC. The chain employs TRBV6-1 and TRBJ2-1; TRBD2 aligns across 11 bases. Trimming removed 6 bases from V and 4 bases from J; junction bases left unmatched: 5. Germline V gene sequence: CDR1 MNHNS, CDR2 SASEGT. This CDR3 contains 15 residues.

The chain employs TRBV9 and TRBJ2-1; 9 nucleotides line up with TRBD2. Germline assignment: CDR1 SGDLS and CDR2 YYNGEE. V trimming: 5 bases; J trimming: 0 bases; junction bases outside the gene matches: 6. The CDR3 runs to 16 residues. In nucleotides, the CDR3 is TGTGCCAGCAGGCGGGGGGGGGAAAGCTCCTACAATGAGCAGTTCTTC. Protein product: CASRRGGESSYNEQFF.

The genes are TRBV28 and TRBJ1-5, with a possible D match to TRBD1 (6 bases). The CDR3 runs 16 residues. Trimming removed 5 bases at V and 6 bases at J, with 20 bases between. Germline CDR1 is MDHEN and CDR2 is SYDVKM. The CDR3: CASSTLGGRPGQPQHF. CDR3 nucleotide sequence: TGTGCCAGCAGTACCCTCGGGGGGCGTCCGGGTCAGCCCCAGCATTTT.

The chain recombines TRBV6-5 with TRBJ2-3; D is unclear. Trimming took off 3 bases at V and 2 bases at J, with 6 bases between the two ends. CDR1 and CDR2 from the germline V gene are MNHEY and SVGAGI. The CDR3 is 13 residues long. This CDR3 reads CASSYAPTDTQYF. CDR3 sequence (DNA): TGTGCCAGCAGTTATGCGCCCACAGATACGCAGTATTTT.

DNA of the CDR3: TGTGCCAGCAGCGCGGTCAGGGTAGGTACAAGGGGAGGGGAGACCCAGTACTTC. It yields the protein CASSAVRVGTRGGETQYF. This chain joins TRBV9 and TRBJ2-5; 7 bases agree with TRBD2. V lost 3 bases to trimming and J lost 5 bases; unmatched junction nucleotides: 19. The germline gives CDR1 SGDLS, CDR2 YYNGEE. This CDR3 comprises 18 residues.

The CDR3 here is CASSPSYNEQFF. DNA of the CDR3: TGTGCCAGCAGCCCGAGTTACAATGAGCAGTTCTTC. The chain joins TRBV5-6 to TRBJ2-1; D gene ambiguous. Trimming left V 4 bases short and J 4 bases short, with 6 bases between. This CDR3 spans 12 amino acids. The germline CDR1 and CDR2 sequences are SGHDT and YYEEEE.

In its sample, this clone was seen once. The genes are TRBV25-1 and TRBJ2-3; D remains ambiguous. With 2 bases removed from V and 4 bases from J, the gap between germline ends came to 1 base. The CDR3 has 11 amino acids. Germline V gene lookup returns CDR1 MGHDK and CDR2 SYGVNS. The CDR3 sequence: CASSEADTQYF. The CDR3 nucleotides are TGTGCCAGCAGTGAAGCAGATACGCAGTATTTT.

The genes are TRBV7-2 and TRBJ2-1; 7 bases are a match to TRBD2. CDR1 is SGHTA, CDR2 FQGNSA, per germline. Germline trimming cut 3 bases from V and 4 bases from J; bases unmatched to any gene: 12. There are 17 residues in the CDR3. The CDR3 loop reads CASSFLSGEGRYNEQFF. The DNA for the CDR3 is TGTGCCAGCAGCTTCCTGTCGGGGGAGGGCCGGTACAATGAGCAGTTCTTC.

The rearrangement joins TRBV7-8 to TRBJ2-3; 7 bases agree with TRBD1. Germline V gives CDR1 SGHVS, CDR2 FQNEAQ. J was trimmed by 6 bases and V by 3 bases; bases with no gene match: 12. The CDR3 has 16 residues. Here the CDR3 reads CASSFSERGLSDTQYF. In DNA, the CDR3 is TGTGCCAGCAGCTTTTCAGAAAGGGGGCTGTCGGATACGCAGTATTTT.

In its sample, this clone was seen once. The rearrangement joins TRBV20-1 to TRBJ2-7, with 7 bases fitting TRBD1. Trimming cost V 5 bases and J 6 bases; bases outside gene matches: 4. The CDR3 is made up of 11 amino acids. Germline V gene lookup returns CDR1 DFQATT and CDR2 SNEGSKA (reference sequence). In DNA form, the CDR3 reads TGCAGTGCTGGGGACAGTAGCGAGCAGTACTTC. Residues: CSAGDSSEQYF.

The DNA for the CDR3 is TGTGCCAGCAGCTTAGCACACAGTGCCGGAAACACCATATATTTT. Protein: CASSLAHSAGNTIYF. This chain joins TRBV7-2 and TRBJ1-3; D is unclear. V lost 0 bases and J 4 bases, leaving 10 bases between the germline ends. The CDR3 runs 15 residues. The germline gives CDR1 SGHTA, CDR2 FQGNSA.

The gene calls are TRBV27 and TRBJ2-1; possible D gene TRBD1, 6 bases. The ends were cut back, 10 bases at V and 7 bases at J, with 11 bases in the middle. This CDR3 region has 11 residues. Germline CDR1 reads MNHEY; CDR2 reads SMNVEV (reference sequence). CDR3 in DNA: TGTGCCACCTTAACAGGGAATGAGCAGTTCTTC. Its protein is CATLTGNEQFF.

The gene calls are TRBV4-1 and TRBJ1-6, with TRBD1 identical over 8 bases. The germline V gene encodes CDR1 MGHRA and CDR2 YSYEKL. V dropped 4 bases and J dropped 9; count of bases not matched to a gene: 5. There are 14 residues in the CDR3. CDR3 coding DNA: TGCGCCAGCAGCCTTCAGGGGGCTGGTTCACCCCTCCACTTT. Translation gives CASSLQGAGSPLHF.

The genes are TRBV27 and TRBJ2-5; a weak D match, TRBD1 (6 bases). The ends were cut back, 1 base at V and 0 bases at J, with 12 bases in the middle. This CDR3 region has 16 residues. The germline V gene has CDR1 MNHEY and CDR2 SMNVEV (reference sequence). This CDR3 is CASSLWGPPYQETQYF. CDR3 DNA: TGTGCCAGCAGTTTATGGGGGCCACCGTACCAAGAGACCCAGTACTTC.

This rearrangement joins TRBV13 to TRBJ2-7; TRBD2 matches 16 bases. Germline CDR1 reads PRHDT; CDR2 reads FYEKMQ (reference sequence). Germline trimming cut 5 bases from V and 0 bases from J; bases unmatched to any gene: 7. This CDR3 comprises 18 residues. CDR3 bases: TGTGCCAGCAGCCCTGGGACTAGCGGGAGGGCTAGCTCCTACGAGCAGTACTTC. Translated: CASSPGTSGRASSYEQYF.

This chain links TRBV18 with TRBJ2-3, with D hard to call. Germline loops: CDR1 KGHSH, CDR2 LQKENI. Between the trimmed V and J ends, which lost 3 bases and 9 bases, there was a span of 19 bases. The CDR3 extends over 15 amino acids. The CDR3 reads CASSPERSTLFTQYF. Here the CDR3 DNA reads TGTGCCAGCTCACCTGAAAGGTCTACCCTCTTCACGCAGTATTTT.

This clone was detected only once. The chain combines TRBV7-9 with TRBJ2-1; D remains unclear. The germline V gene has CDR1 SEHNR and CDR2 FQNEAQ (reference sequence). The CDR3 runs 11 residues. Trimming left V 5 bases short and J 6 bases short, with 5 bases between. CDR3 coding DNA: TGTGCCAGCAGCAACGTCAATGAGCAGTTCTTC. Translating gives CASSNVNEQFF.

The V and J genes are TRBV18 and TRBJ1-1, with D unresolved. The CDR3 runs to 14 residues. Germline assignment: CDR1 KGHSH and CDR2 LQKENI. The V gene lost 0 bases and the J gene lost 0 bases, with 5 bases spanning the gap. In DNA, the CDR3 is TGTGCCAGCTCACCACCAGGGATGAACACTGAAGCTTTCTTT. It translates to CASSPPGMNTEAFF.

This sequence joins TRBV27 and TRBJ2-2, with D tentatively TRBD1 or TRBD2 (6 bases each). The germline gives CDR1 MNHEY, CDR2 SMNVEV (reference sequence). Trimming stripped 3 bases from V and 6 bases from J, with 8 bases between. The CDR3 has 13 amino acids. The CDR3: CASSLGGAGELFF. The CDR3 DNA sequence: TGTGCCAGCAGTTTGGGGGGCGCCGGGGAGCTGTTTTTT.

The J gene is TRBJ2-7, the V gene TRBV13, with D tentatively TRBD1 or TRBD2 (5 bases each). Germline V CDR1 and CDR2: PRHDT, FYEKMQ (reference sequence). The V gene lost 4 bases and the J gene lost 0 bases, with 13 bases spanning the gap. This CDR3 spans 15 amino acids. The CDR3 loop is CASSSTGGSSYEQYF. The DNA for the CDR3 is TGTGCCAGCAGCTCTACTGGGGGAAGCTCCTACGAGCAGTACTTC.

The CDR3 bases are TGTGCCAGCAATAGTCTAGGGCAAACTGAAGCTTTCTTT. Translating gives CASNSLGQTEAFF. The chain is built from TRBV14 and TRBJ1-1; D gene unclear. This CDR3 has 13 amino acids. The germline V gene encodes CDR1 SGHDN and CDR2 FVKESK. Deletions cut 7 bases from V and 5 bases from J, with 14 bases between.

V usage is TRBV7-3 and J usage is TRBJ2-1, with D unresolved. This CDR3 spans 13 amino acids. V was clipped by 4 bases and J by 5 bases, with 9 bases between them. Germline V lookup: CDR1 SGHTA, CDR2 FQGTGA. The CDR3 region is CASSSPRDNEQFF. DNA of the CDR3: TGTGCCAGCAGCTCGCCACGGGACAATGAGCAGTTCTTC.

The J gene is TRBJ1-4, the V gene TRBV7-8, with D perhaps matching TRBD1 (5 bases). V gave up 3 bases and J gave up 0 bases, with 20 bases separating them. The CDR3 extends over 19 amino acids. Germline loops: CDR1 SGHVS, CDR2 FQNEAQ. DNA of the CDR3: TGTGCCAGCAGCTTCCGCGGGGTGAGGGACCCAACAACTAATGAAAAACTGTTTTTT. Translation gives CASSFRGVRDPTTNEKLFF.

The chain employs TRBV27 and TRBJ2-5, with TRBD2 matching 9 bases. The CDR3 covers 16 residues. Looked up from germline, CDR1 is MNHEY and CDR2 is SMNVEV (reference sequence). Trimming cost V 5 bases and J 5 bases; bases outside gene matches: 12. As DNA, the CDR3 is TGTGCCAGCAGTCCCCAAGAAGCGGGAGGTCGGGAGACCCAGTACTTC. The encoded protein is CASSPQEAGGRETQYF.

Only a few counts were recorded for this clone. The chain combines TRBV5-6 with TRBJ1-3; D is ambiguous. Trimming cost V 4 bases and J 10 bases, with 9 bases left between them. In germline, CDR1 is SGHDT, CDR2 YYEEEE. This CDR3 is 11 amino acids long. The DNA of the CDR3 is TGTGCCAGCAGCGGTGGTTTAACCATATATTTT. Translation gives CASSGGLTIYF.

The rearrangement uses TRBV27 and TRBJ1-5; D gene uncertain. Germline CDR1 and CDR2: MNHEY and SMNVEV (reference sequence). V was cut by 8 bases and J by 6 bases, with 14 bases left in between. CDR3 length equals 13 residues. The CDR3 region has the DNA TGTGCCAGCGGCCAGTCGGTAACTCAGCCCCAGCATTTT. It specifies CASGQSVTQPQHF.

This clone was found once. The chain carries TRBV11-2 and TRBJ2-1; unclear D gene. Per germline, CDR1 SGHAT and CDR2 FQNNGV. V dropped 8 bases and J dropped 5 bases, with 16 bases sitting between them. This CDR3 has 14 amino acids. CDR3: CASARIRVNNEQFF. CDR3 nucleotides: TGTGCCAGCGCTCGGATACGGGTGAACAATGAGCAGTTCTTC.

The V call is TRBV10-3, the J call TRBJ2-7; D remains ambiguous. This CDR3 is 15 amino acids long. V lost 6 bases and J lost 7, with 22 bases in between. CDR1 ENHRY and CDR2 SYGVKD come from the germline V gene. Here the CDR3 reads CAISRPSGPSFEQYF. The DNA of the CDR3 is TGTGCCATCAGCCGGCCCTCCGGGCCGTCTTTTGAGCAGTACTTC.

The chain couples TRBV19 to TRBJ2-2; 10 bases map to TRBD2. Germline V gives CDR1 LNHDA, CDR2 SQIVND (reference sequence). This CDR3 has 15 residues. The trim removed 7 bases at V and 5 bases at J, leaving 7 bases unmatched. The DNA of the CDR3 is TGTGCCAGTATGTTAGCGGGAGGAGAAACCGGGGAGCTGTTTTTT. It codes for CASMLAGGETGELFF.

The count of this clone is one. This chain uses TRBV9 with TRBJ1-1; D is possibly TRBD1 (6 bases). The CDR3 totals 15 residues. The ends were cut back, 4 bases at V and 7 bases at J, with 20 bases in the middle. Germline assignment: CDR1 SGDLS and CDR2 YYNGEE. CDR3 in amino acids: CASSTGAGGAFEAFF. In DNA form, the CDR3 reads TGTGCCAGCAGCACCGGGGCCGGGGGCGCGTTTGAAGCTTTCTTT.

CDR3 region: CASSPLERSYEQYF. The CDR3 nucleotides read TGTGCCAGCTCACCCCTGGAACGTTCCTACGAGCAGTACTTC. The chain combines TRBV18 with TRBJ2-7; D unclear. V shed 3 bases and J shed 1 base, with 10 bases lying between them. Looked up from germline, CDR1 is KGHSH and CDR2 is LQKENI. The CDR3 is made up of 14 amino acids.